The T cell receptor beta chain described here comes from a study of blood T cell repertoires in COVID-19. CDR1 is SGDLS, CDR2 YYNGEE, per germline. The CDR3 totals 17 residues. Trimming removed 0 bases from V and 0 bases from J, with 15 bases in between. In the authors' methods: Amplification of reference gene primers was used by the study to estimate nucleated cell counts. TCRdb keeps only in-frame clones here, not all; method: immunoSEQ multiplex PCR. V and J calls and clone size are as listed in that table; D and trimming were resolved from the DNA. The data show roughly 240,000 clones, more than 75% seen once.

The clonotype originates from a woman aged 55-69 years who had recovered from COVID-19. The sample taken for sequencing was peripheral blood. The chain has TRBV9 and TRBJ2-5, with D possibly being TRBD2 (7 bases). The CDR3 spells CASSVAAGAGYQETQYF. The CDR3 DNA reads TGTGCCAGCAGCGTAGCTGCGGGGGCGGGTTACCAAGAGACCCAGTACTTC.